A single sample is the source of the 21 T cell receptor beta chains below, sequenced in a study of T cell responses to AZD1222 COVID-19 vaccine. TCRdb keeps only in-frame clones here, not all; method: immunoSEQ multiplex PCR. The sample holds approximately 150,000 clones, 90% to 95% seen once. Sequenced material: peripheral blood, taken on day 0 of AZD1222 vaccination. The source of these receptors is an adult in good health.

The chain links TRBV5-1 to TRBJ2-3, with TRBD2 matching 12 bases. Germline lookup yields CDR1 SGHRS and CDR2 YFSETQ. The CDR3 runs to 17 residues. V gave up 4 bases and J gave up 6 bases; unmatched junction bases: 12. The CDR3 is CASSPGTSGRYHDTQYF. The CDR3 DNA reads TGCGCCAGCAGCCCGGGGACTAGCGGGCGGTACCACGATACGCAGTATTTT.

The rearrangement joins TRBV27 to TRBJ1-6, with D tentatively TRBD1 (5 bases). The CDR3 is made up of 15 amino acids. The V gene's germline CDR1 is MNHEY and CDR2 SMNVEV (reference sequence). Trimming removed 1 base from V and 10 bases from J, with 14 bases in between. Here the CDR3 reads CASSLFRGGGSPLHF. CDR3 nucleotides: TGTGCCAGCAGTTTATTTAGGGGTGGCGGCTCACCCCTCCACTTT.

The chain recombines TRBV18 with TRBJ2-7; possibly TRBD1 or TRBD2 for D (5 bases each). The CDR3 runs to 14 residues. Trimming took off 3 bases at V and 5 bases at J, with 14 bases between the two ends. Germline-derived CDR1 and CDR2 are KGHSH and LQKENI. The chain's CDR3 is CASSPAGTSHEQYF. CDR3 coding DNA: TGTGCCAGCTCACCCGCCGGGACGTCTCACGAGCAGTACTTC.

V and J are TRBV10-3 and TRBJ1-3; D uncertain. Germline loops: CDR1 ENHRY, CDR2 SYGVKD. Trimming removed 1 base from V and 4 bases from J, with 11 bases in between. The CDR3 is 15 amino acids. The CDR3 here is CAISEFTSSGNTIYF. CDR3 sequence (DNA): TGTGCCATCAGTGAGTTTACATCATCGGGAAACACCATATATTTT.

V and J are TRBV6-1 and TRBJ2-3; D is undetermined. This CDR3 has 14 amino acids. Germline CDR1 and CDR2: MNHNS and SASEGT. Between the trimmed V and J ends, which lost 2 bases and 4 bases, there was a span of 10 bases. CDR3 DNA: TGTGCCAGCAGTGAACGAGTCCTTCCAGATACGCAGTATTTT. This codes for CASSERVLPDTQYF.

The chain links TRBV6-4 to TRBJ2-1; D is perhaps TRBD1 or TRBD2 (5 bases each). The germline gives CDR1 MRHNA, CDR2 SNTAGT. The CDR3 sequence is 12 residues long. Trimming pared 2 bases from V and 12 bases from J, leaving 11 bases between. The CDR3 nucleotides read TGTGCCAGCAGTGACCCCGGGACCCGGCAGTTCTTC. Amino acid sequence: CASSDPGTRQFF.

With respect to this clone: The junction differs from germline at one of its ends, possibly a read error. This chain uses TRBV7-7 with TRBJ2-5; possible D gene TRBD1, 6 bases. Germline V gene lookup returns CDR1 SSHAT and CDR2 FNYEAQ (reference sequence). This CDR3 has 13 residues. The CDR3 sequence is CASSNGQQETQYF. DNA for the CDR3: TGTGCTAGCAGCAACGGACAGCAAGAGACCCAGTACTTC.

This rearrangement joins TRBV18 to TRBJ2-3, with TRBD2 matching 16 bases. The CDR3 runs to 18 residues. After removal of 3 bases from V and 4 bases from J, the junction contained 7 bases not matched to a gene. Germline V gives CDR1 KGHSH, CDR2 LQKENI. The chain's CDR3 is CASSPPGLAGGPPDTQYF. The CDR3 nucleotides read TGTGCCAGCTCACCCCCGGGACTAGCGGGGGGGCCACCAGATACGCAGTATTTT.

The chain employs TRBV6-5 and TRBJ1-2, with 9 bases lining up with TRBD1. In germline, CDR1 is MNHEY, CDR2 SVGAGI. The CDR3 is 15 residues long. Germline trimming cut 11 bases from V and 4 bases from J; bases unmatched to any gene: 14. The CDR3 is CACAIPGQGSYGYTF. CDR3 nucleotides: TGTGCCTGCGCCATTCCGGGACAGGGATCCTATGGCTACACCTTC.

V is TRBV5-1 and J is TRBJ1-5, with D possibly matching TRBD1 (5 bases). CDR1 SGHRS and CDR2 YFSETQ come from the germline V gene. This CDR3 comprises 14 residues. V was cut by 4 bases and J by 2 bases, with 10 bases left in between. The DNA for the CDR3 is TGCGCCAGCAGCGACGGGACCGGCAATCAGCCCCAGCATTTT. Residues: CASSDGTGNQPQHF.

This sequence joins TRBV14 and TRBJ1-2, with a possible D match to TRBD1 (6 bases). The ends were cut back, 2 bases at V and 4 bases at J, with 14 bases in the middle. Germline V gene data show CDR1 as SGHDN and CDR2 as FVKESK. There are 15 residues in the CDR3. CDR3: CASSQTIQGFYGYTF. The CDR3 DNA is TGTGCCAGCAGCCAAACGATACAGGGCTTCTATGGCTACACCTTC.

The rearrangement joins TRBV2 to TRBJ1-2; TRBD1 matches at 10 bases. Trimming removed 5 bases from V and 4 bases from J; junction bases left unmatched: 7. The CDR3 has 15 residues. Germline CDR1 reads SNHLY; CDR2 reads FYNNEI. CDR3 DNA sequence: TGTGCCAGCAGTCCACTGGACAGGGGGATCTATGGCTACACCTTC. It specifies CASSPLDRGIYGYTF.

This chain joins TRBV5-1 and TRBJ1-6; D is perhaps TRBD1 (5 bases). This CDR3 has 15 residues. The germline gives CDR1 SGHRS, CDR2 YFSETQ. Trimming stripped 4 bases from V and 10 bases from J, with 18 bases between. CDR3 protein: CASSPRTARESPLHF. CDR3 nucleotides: TGCGCCAGCAGCCCTCGCACCGCCAGGGAATCACCCCTCCACTTT.

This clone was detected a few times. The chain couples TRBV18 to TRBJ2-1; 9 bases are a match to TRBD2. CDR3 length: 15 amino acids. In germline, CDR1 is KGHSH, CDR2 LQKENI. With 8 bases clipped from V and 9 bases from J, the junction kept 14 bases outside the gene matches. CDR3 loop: CASAGGPVQGSEQFF. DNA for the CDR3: TGTGCCAGCGCGGGGGGGCCCGTTCAGGGAAGTGAGCAGTTCTTC.

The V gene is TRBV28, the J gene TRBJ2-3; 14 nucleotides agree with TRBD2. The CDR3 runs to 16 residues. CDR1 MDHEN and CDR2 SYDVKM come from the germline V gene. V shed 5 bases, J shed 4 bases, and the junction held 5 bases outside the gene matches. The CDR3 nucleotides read TGTGCCAGCAGTCCGTGGGGACTAGCGGGAGCAGATACGCAGTATTTT. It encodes CASSPWGLAGADTQYF.

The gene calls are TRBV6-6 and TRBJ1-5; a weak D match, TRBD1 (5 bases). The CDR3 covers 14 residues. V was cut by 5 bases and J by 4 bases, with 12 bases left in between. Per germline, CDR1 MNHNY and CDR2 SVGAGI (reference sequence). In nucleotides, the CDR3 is TGTGCCAGCAGTGGGGCAGGCGTTAATCAGCCCCAGCATTTT. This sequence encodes CASSGAGVNQPQHF.

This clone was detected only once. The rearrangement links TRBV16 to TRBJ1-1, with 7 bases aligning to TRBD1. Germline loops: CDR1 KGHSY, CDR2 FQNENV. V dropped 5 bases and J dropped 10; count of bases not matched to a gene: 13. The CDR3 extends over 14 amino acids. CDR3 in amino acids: CASSGIQGGAGAFF. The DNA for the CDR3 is TGTGCCAGCAGCGGGATACAAGGGGGCGCGGGAGCTTTCTTT.

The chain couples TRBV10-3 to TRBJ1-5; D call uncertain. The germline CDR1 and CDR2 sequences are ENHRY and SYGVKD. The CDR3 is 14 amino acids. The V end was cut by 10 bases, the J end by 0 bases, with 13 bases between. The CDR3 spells CATGEGISNQPQHF. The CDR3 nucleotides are TGTGCCACCGGGGAGGGTATTAGCAATCAGCCCCAGCATTTT.

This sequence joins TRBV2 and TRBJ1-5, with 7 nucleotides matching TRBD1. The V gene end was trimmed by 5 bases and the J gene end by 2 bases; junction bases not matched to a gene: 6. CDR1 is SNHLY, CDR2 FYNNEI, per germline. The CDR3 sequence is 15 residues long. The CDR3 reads CASSRQGLGNQPQHF. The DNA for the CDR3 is TGTGCCAGCAGTCGACAGGGTTTAGGCAATCAGCCCCAGCATTTT.

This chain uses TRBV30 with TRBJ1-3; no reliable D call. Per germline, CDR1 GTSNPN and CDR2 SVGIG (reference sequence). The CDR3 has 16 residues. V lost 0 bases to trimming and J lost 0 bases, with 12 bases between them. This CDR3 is CAWSVIWDLSGNTIYF. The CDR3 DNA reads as TGTGCCTGGAGTGTAATCTGGGATCTCTCTGGAAACACCATATATTTT. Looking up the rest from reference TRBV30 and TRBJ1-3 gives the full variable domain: SQTIHQWPATLVQPVGSPLSLECTVEGTSNPNLYWYRQAAGRGLQLLFYSVGIGQISSEVPQNLSASRPQDRQFILSSKKLLLSDSGFYLCAWSVIWDLSGNTIYFGEGSWLTVV.

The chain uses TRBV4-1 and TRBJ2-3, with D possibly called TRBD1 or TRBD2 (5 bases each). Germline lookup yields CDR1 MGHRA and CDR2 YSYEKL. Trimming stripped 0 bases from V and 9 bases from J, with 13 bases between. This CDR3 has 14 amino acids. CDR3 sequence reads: CASSQDLLGDTQYF. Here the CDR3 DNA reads TGCGCCAGCAGCCAAGATCTGTTGGGGGACACGCAGTATTTT.